This TCR beta chain appears in the sequencing data of a study of shared clonotypes between healthy human individuals (dated by TCRdb to the early 2020s). Background for the entire study: The cohort comprised a couple of women and three men aged 18 to 49 years. For each donor, CD4 naive and CD4 memory were each given three plates, CD8 naive was given two plates, and CD8 memory was given one plate. To estimate repertoire size and how much clonotype sharing occurs between individuals, the study deeply sequenced the blood TCR repertoires of roughly 5 healthy adults. Different laboratories and diverse techniques were used to prepare libraries and sequence TCR repertoires, to increase sequencing depth and limit assay-specific biases. Leukapheresis yielded between about 0.85 and 10 billion PBMCs per donor. Study-wide conclusions, independent of this receptor: Higher generation probabilities were observed for clonotypes shared by all four sorted-subset donors than for non-shared clonotypes. Because the study included a small number of donors, the genetic and exposure-history diversity represented was limited. When a few donors were compared, the shared fraction of clonotypes was around 5.1% for naive CD4, about 4% for naive CD8, roughly 2.5% for memory CD4, and less than 0.5% for memory CD8. Naive subsets generally had larger estimated clonotype richness than memory subsets did. Even with the large sequencing depth, rarefaction of the sorted-subset datasets indicated that sequencing was incomplete. Pairwise subsampling led to the expectation that sequencing depth would affect the degree of clonotype sharing among donors. Only blood was sampled, and tissue TCR repertoires likely differ from those in blood.

The germline V gene encodes CDR1 SGHRS and CDR2 YFSETQ. The V end loses 0 bases and the J end loses 9 bases, and a stretch of 6 bases separates them. The CDR3 starts with the cysteine, ends with the phenylalanine, and has 11 residues. Just the 33-base CDR3 DNA is kept, in frame starting at base 1. As to this clone: Its antigen remains undetermined. Base qualities are not provided; no much larger clone lies one nucleotide away.

Using the deep immunoSEQ assay, TCR CDR3 regions were amplified from genomic DNA by multiplex PCR. Extracted genomic DNA from each cell subset was spread evenly across all wells of several immunoSEQ 96-well plates, with each plate serving as a replicate. For sorted subsets, each replicate PCR was loaded with approximately 200 ng genomic DNA, equivalent to 30,000 or so T cell genomes. Purified libraries were measured with a Qubit 3.0 fluorometer, size-checked on a Bioanalyzer 2100, and measured again with the KAPA Library Quantification kit. A separate single-read 150-cycle Illumina NextSeq 550 flow cell was used to sequence each immunoSEQ 96-well plate. Per the original workflow: The immunoSEQ output contained only junctional sequences without quality scores, so filtering could not match that applied to full-length reads. To assign V/J genes and CDR3, sequences were annotated using PyIR, a Python wrapper for IgBLAST v1.9, with IMGT germline references. Reads were filtered out if the reads had weak V/J assignments (E-value above 1e-6), no CDR3, stop codons, out-of-frame junctions, or ambiguous translated residues. A V3J clonotype was defined by an identical inferred V gene, J gene, and CDR3 amino acid sequence. To compute the percentage overlap between repertoires, the number of shared unique clonotypes was divided by the size of the smaller repertoire. RTK rarefaction, the Chao1 estimator, and Recon v2.1 estimates of unobserved clonotypes were used to assess repertoire richness. Generation probabilities for all TCRbeta clonotypes obtained by the gDNA method from a few donors were computed using OLGA. In TCRdb, the immuneACCESS table is reduced to in-frame sequences with V and J assigned. These tables do not hold every clone; where another copy was compared, an unresolved V gene accounts for under half, and the others remain unexplained. Clone size and the V and J calls come from that table; the DNA yielded D and trimming. The table for this sample lists 2,500,000 or so clones; approximately 93% of them were counted only once. Together, the top ten hold more than 0.35% of the sample.

Healthy HIV-negative adults with no recently reported acute infections or vaccinations were included as donors. Every donor was a Caucasian adult living in Nashville, Tennessee, USA. CD4+ T cells were enriched by magnetic negative selection; naive cells were then positively selected on CD45RA, and the negative fraction formed the memory subset. Blood was collected by leukapheresis, and PBMCs were isolated by Ficoll-Histopaque density gradient centrifugation and then cryopreserved in liquid nitrogen vapor phase. Purity and quantity of every magnetically sorted T cell population were checked by analytical flow cytometry. Each sorted fraction had its genomic DNA isolated and then quantified by UV absorbance on a Nanodrop 2000c.

The origin of this receptor is a man younger than 30 in good health. Some clones in this sample may be carry-over from other donors' samples. The sequence joins TRBV5-1 to TRBJ1-1; the D gene cannot be named for sure. Sequencing input: naive CD4+ T cells from PBMCs. The sample's cell subset or site label is to be understood as: CD45RA+ positively selected. The CDR3 protein: CASSLDEQAFF. DNA sequence: TGCGCCAGCAGCTTGGACGAACAAGCTTTCTTT. With the portions outside the CDR3 filled from the reference TRBV5-1 and TRBJ1-1 genes, the complete variable region becomes KAGVTQTPRYLIKTRGQQVTLSCSPISGHRSVSWYQQTPGQGLQFLFEYFSETQRNKGNFPGRFSGRQFSNSRSEMNVSTLELGDSALYLCASSLDEQAFFGQGTRLTVV.